Presented here are 31 T cell receptor beta chains from one specimen sequenced in a study of blood T cell repertoires in COVID-19. Clones were sequenced by immunoSEQ multiplex PCR, and TCRdb holds only the in-frame ones, with some missing. The sample includes under 200,000 clones, over 75% of them seen just once. The sample was PBMCs or T cells enriched from blood (not recorded which). The receptors stem from a young woman who had recovered from COVID-19.

The rearrangement links TRBV25-1 to TRBJ2-1; 11 bases match TRBD2. Per germline, CDR1 MGHDK and CDR2 SYGVNS. The CDR3 length is 17 residues. V trimming: 5 bases; J trimming: 6 bases; junction bases outside the gene matches: 12. CDR3 protein: CASSLRKLAGDSNEQFF. The CDR3 DNA reads as TGTGCCAGCAGTTTACGCAAACTAGCGGGAGACAGCAATGAGCAGTTCTTC.

The V gene is TRBV12-3 or TRBV12-4, the J gene TRBJ2-7, with a tentative D call TRBD1 (6 bases). CDR3 length: 11 residues. The V and J ends lost 5 bases and 8 bases respectively, with 10 bases between them. The CDR3 here is CASSRRGKQYF. The CDR3 DNA sequence: TGTGCCAGCAGTCGCAGGGGCAAGCAGTACTTC.

The J gene is TRBJ2-2, the V gene TRBV28; 7 bases line up with TRBD2. The junction had 7 bases not matched to a gene; V was cut back by 6 bases and J by 0 bases. Germline V gives CDR1 MDHEN, CDR2 SYDVKM. The CDR3 has 16 amino acids. CDR3 nucleotide sequence: TGTGCCAGCAGCCCCCCTAGCGGAGCGAACACCGGGGAGCTGTTTTTT. Translated, it gives CASSPPSGANTGELFF.

Of note for this clone: Other DNA sequences within the sample encode an identical CDR3. V is TRBV2 and J is TRBJ1-5; 7 bases match TRBD1. CDR3 size: 12 residues. V lost 7 bases and J lost 7; bases outside the gene matches: 4. Germline V gene data show CDR1 as SNHLY and CDR2 as FYNNEI. The CDR3 sequence: CASMTGNQPQHF. The CDR3 DNA is TGTGCCAGCATGACAGGGAACCAGCCCCAGCATTTT. The entire variable domain, with the rest obtained from reference TRBV2 and TRBJ1-5, is as follows: EPEVTQTPSHQVTQMGQEVILRCVPISNHLYFYWYRQILGQKVEFLVSFYNNEISEKSEIFDDQFSVERPDGSNFTLKIRSTKLEDSAMYFCASMTGNQPQHFGDGTRLSIL.

This clone appeared once. The rearrangement joins TRBV5-5 to TRBJ1-1; a weak D match, TRBD1 (6 bases). CDR1 is SGHKS and CDR2 is YYEKEE in the germline V gene (reference sequence). There are 13 residues in the CDR3. The ends were cut back, 2 bases at V and 3 bases at J, with 8 bases in the middle. The CDR3 DNA sequence: TGTGCCAGCAGCTTTAACAGGGACACTGAAGCTTTCTTT. Its translation: CASSFNRDTEAFF.

Comments on this clone: At one boundary the junction diverges from the germline segment, which might be a read error. This rearrangement joins TRBV3-1 (or the pseudogene TRBV3-2) to TRBJ2-1, with TRBD2 matching 10 bases. From germline, CDR1 is LGHDT and CDR2 YNNKEL (reference sequence). This CDR3 is built from 15 residues. CDR3 DNA: TGTGCCAACAGCCTTCGGACTAGCGGATACAATGAGCAGTTCTTC. This translates into CANSLRTSGYNEQFF.

This rearrangement joins TRBV19 to TRBJ2-2; the match to TRBD2 covers 9 bases. The germline V gene encodes CDR1 LNHDA and CDR2 SQIVND (reference sequence). The CDR3 totals 15 residues. V shed 3 bases, J shed 3 bases, and the junction held 2 bases outside the gene matches. The CDR3 reads CASSILAGYTGELFF. The CDR3 region has the DNA TGTGCCAGTAGTATTCTAGCGGGATACACCGGGGAGCTGTTTTTT.

This sequence joins TRBV6-4 and TRBJ1-5; D not certain. Germline V gene data show CDR1 as MRHNA and CDR2 as SNTAGT. The CDR3 has 16 amino acids. V gave up 2 bases and J gave up 2 bases, with 13 bases separating them. The DNA for the CDR3 is TGTGCCAGCAGTGACCCGTCCGGGGATGGCAATCAGCCCCAGCATTTT. It translates to CASSDPSGDGNQPQHF.

CDR3 amino acids: CASSLIGTGRYVEAFF. The DNA of the CDR3 is TGTGCCAGCAGTTTAATTGGGACAGGGAGGTATGTTGAAGCTTTCTTT. This chain joins TRBV28 and TRBJ1-1; TRBD1 matches 9 bases. Trimming cost V 2 bases and J 7 bases; bases outside gene matches: 11. In germline, CDR1 is MDHEN, CDR2 SYDVKM. There are 16 residues in the CDR3.

V gene TRBV5-1 combines with J gene TRBJ2-5; the match to TRBD2 covers 8 bases. J was trimmed by 2 bases and V by 4 bases; bases with no gene match: 4. CDR3 length: 14 residues. Germline CDR1 and CDR2: SGHRS and YFSETQ. The CDR3 reads CASSLSGNQETQYF. Here the CDR3 DNA reads TGCGCCAGCAGCCTTAGCGGGAATCAAGAGACCCAGTACTTC.

In its sample, this clone was seen a few times. The rearrangement links TRBV16 to TRBJ2-1; TRBD2 matches at 8 bases. There are 19 residues in the CDR3. The ends lost 2 bases at V and 0 bases at J; junction bases unmatched: 12. CDR1 and CDR2 (germline): KGHSY, FQNENV. The CDR3 nucleotides are TGTGCCAGCAGCCAAGGCGTTAGCGGGGAAGCAAGCTCCTACAATGAGCAGTTCTTC. It translates to CASSQGVSGEASSYNEQFF.

This clone was recorded once. This chain uses TRBV27 with TRBJ1-2; D might be TRBD1 (6 bases). CDR3 length: 16 residues. V gave up 6 bases and J gave up 4 bases, with 21 bases separating them. Germline V gene data show CDR1 as MNHEY and CDR2 as SMNVEV (reference sequence). The CDR3, as DNA: TGTGCCAGCAGCCCCTCCATTGTTGGGGGCTTCTATGGCTACACCTTC. As protein: CASSPSIVGGFYGYTF.

A few counts support this clone. This chain uses TRBV19 with TRBJ1-5; D is possibly TRBD1 (6 bases). Germline V gene sequence: CDR1 LNHDA, CDR2 SQIVND (reference sequence). The V end lost 7 bases, the J end lost 2 bases, and 18 bases lay between the germline ends. The CDR3 is 16 residues long. The CDR3 is CASTTWQGRGNQPQHF. CDR3 coding DNA: TGTGCCAGTACCACATGGCAGGGGCGCGGCAATCAGCCCCAGCATTTT.

The chain couples TRBV7-8 to TRBJ2-7, with TRBD2 matching 11 bases. J lost 3 bases, V lost 4 bases, and 14 bases had no gene match. Germline-derived CDR1 and CDR2 are SGHVS and FQNEAQ. The CDR3 covers 18 residues. As DNA, the CDR3 is TGTGCCAGCAGCTCAGACATCAGACTAGCGGGACCCTACTACGAGCAGTACTTC. Translating it yields CASSSDIRLAGPYYEQYF.

The rearrangement joins TRBV5-1 to TRBJ2-2; 9 nucleotides align to TRBD2. After removal of 4 bases from V and 0 bases from J, the junction contained 4 bases not matched to a gene. The CDR3 is made up of 16 amino acids. Germline CDR1 is SGHRS and CDR2 is YFSETQ. CDR3 sequence: CASSPLAGANTGELFF. The CDR3 coding sequence is TGCGCCAGCAGCCCACTAGCGGGCGCGAACACCGGGGAGCTGTTTTTT.

V is TRBV2 and J is TRBJ2-7; the D gene is possibly TRBD2 (5 bases). This CDR3 is 14 amino acids long. The germline V gene has CDR1 SNHLY and CDR2 FYNNEI. The V and J ends lost 7 bases and 0 bases respectively, with 13 bases between them. CDR3 protein: CASNPERNSYEQYF. CDR3 bases: TGTGCCAGCAATCCAGAGCGGAACTCCTACGAGCAGTACTTC.

This chain joins TRBV7-2 and TRBJ1-5; D is undetermined. The germline V gene encodes CDR1 SGHTA and CDR2 FQGNSA. The CDR3 sequence is 13 residues long. The V end lost 8 bases, the J end lost 5 bases, and 13 bases lay between the germline ends. CDR3 protein: CASAVRLDQPQHF. CDR3 in DNA: TGTGCCAGCGCGGTGAGATTGGATCAGCCCCAGCATTTT.

This chain links TRBV5-1 with TRBJ2-7; TRBD2 agrees at 11 bases. The germline V gene encodes CDR1 SGHRS and CDR2 YFSETQ. V was pared by 3 bases and J by 1 base, with 3 bases of the junction left unmatched. The CDR3 runs 15 residues. Here the CDR3 DNA reads TGCGCCAGCAGCTCCCGGACTAGCGGGTCCTACGAGCAGTACTTC. Amino acids: CASSSRTSGSYEQYF.

On this clone itself: A junction boundary mismatches the germline segment, possibly from a read error. Within the sample, other DNA sequences also encode this same CDR3. J is TRBJ2-2 and V is TRBV27; possible D gene TRBD2, 6 bases. Germline lookup yields CDR1 MNHEY and CDR2 SMNVEV (reference sequence). The length of the CDR3 is 15 residues. CDR3 in DNA: TGTGCCAGTAGTTCAATCGGGGGTGCGACCGGGGAGCTGTTTTTT. Its translation is CASSSIGGATGELFF.

The J gene is TRBJ2-3, the V gene TRBV6-6; 12 bases are a match to TRBD2. Per germline, CDR1 MNHNY and CDR2 SVGAGI (reference sequence). Trimming cost V 5 bases and J 4 bases; bases outside gene matches: 10. The CDR3 loop spans 17 amino acids. As DNA, the CDR3 is TGTGCCAGCAGTCGAACACTAGCGGGAGGTGGGGCAGATACGCAGTATTTT. Residues: CASSRTLAGGGADTQYF.

The V and J genes are TRBV18 and TRBJ2-1, with TRBD1 matching over 9 bases. CDR1 KGHSH and CDR2 LQKENI come from the germline V gene. The CDR3 sequence is 16 residues long. After removal of 0 bases from V and 9 bases from J, the junction contained 9 bases not matched to a gene. As DNA, the CDR3 is TGTGCCAGCTCACCACCATCACAGGGGGCGACCGCTGAGCAGTTCTTC. Translated, it gives CASSPPSQGATAEQFF.

The chain joins TRBV19 to TRBJ1-5; D might be TRBD1 (5 bases). The CDR3 length is 15 residues. Per the germline V gene, CDR1 is LNHDA and CDR2 is SQIVND (reference sequence). V dropped 6 bases and J dropped 2 bases, with 14 bases sitting between them. The CDR3 nucleotides are TGTGCCAGTAGGTATGGAGGGACCGGCAATCAGCCCCAGCATTTT. This sequence encodes CASRYGGTGNQPQHF. Supplemented by reference TRBV19 and TRBJ1-5, the full variable domain reads DGGITQSPKYLFRKEGQNVTLSCEQNLNHDAMYWYRQDPGQGLRLIYYSQIVNDFQKGDIAEGYSVSREKKESFPLTVTSAQKNPTAFYLCASRYGGTGNQPQHFGDGTRLSIL.

This clone came up a few times. The chain couples TRBV6-2 or TRBV6-3 to TRBJ2-7, with 11 bases lining up with TRBD2. This CDR3 region has 16 residues. V shed 4 bases and J 5 bases; nucleotides not matched to a gene: 10. CDR1 and CDR2 (germline): MNHEY, SVGEGT. The CDR3 DNA is TGTGCCAGCAGTTCTATAGCGGGAGGGAGATCCGACGAGCAGTACTTC. It translates to CASSSIAGGRSDEQYF.

This clone was seen just once. V and J are TRBV28 and TRBJ2-7; D is unclear. Germline assignment: CDR1 MDHEN and CDR2 SYDVKM. V lost 2 bases and J 0 bases, leaving 5 bases between the germline ends. CDR3 length: 13 residues. CDR3 DNA: TGTGCCAGCAGTTTACGTTACTCCTACGAGCAGTACTTC. Translating it yields CASSLRYSYEQYF. Variable domain in full (rest from reference TRBV28 and TRBJ2-7): DVKVTQSSRYLVKRTGEKVFLECVQDMDHENMFWYRQDPGLGLRLIYFSYDVKMKEKGDIPEGYSVSREKKERFSLILESASTNQTSMYLCASSLRYSYEQYFGPGTRLTVT.

V is TRBV4-3 and J is TRBJ1-3; D remains unclear. V was pared by 0 bases and J by 2 bases, with 8 bases between. Germline CDR1 is LGHNA and CDR2 is YSLEER. CDR3 length: 15 amino acids. As DNA, the CDR3 is TGCGCCAGCAGCCAAGATACGGGGACTGGAAACACCATATATTTT. Its translation: CASSQDTGTGNTIYF.

The CDR3 protein is CAWTEREGQETQYF. CDR3 in DNA: TGTGCCTGGACGGAGCGGGAGGGACAAGAGACCCAGTACTTC. The chain couples TRBV30 to TRBJ2-5, with TRBD2 identical over 10 bases. Germline values: CDR1 GTSNPN, CDR2 SVGIG (reference sequence). Trimming removed 4 bases from V and 2 bases from J; junction bases left unmatched: 4. The CDR3 consists of 14 residues.

The V gene is TRBV7-3, the J gene TRBJ2-1, with 10 bases lining up with TRBD2. This CDR3 has 15 residues. With V trimmed by 6 bases and J by 7 bases, 9 bases remained unmatched. The germline gives CDR1 SGHTA, CDR2 FQGTGA. CDR3 sequence (DNA): TGTGCCAGCAGTTCCAGCGGGAGGGCCGGAAATGAGCAGTTCTTC. Amino acid sequence: CASSSSGRAGNEQFF.

The V call is TRBV5-1, the J call TRBJ1-6; D is perhaps TRBD1 (6 bases). There are 15 residues in the CDR3. V dropped 0 bases and J dropped 8 bases, with 12 bases sitting between them. The germline V gene has CDR1 SGHRS and CDR2 YFSETQ. The DNA for the CDR3 is TGCGCCAGCAGCTTGGCCCTGGGGGCCGATTCACCCCTCCACTTT. Its protein product is CASSLALGADSPLHF.

The V and J genes are TRBV19 and TRBJ1-1; tentative D call: TRBD1 (6 bases). Trimming took 7 bases from V and 0 from J, leaving 12 bases between them. CDR1 and CDR2 (germline): LNHDA, SQIVND (reference sequence). This CDR3 has 14 residues. CDR3 sequence reads: CASTSTGLNTEAFF. DNA of the CDR3: TGTGCCAGTACCTCGACAGGCCTGAACACTGAAGCTTTCTTT.

The chain employs TRBV19 and TRBJ2-7, with TRBD2 matching 10 bases. The CDR3 contains 13 residues. J gave up 4 bases and V 11 bases, and 8 bases lay outside the gene matches. Germline V gene data show CDR1 as LNHDA and CDR2 as SQIVND (reference sequence). CDR3 DNA: TGTGCCTCAGGGAAGCGGGAGGGGTACGAGCAGTACTTC. Protein: CASGKREGYEQYF.

The chain combines TRBV11-2 with TRBJ2-7; 7 bases map to TRBD2. J lost 3 bases, V lost 0 bases, and 8 bases had no gene match. Germline CDR1 is SGHAT and CDR2 is FQNNGV. The CDR3 is 16 residues long. CDR3 sequence (DNA): TGTGCCAGCAGCTTAGATGTGGGGGGGGACTACTACGAGCAGTACTTC. Translated, it gives CASSLDVGGDYYEQYF.